The following is a T cell receptor beta chain sequence with its context. Its antigen is not identified. Alongside a J-beta primer mix, a sample-barcoded 5' primer served in a second PCR lasting roughly 6 to 11 cycles. TCRdb ran MiXCR on the 5' RACE reads and lists one entry per CDR3 protein. The table includes hundreds of thousands of distinct CDR3 sequences, under 30% detected once. These data come from a study of blood T cells in healthy people across ages. Germline CDR1 ENHRY, CDR2 SYGVKD. Deletions cut 2 bases from V and 7 bases from J, with 9 bases between. The CDR3 extends over 13 amino acids. Findings and limits, study-wide: Naive CD4+ cells and diversity were both higher in long-lived donors than in aged donors.

These same data were also listed under a study on T cells of mothers and their children.

Sequencing was carried out using blood. The origin of this receptor is a boy younger than 18 in good health. The chain joins TRBV10-3 to TRBJ2-4, with D perhaps assigned TRBD1 or TRBD2 (5 bases each). The CDR3: CAISETGTNIQYF. CDR3 nucleotide sequence: TGTGCCATCAGTGAGACCGGGACCAACATTCAGTACTTC.